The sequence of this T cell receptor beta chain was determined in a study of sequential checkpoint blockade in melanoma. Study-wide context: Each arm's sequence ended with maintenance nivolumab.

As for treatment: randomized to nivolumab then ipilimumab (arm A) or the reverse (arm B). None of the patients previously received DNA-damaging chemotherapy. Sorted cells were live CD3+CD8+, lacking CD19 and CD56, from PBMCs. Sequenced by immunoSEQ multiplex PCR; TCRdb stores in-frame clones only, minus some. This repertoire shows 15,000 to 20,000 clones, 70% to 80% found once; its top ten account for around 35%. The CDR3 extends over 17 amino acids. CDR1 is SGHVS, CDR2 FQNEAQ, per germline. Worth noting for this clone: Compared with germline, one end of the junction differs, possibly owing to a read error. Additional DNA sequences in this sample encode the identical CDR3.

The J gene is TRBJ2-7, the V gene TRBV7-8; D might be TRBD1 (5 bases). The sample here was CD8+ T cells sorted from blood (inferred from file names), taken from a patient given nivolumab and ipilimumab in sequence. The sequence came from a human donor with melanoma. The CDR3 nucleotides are TGCGCCAGCAGCCAAGATTTCGGCAGGGTAGGGTCCTACGAGCAGTACTTC. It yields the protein CASSQDFGRVGSYEQYF.